The 18 T cell receptor beta chains below come from one sample, sequenced in a study of blood T cell repertoires in COVID-19. Generated by immunoSEQ multiplex PCR, the TCRdb table keeps only in-frame clones and is missing some. The sample has some 77,000 clones; 65% to 85% are singletons. The sample was peripheral blood. These receptors were collected from a woman aged 60-75 years with acute or convalescent COVID-19.

The V call is TRBV30, the J call TRBJ1-1, with 7 bases fitting TRBD1. The CDR3 consists of 14 residues. Germline V gene lookup returns CDR1 GTSNPN and CDR2 SVGIG (reference sequence). The V and J ends lost 5 bases and 2 bases, in that order; junction bases with no gene match: 8. This CDR3 reads CAWRRTGRNTEAFF. Written as DNA, the CDR3 is TGTGCCTGGCGCAGGACAGGCCGTAACACTGAAGCTTTCTTT.

V is TRBV7-2 and J is TRBJ1-1, with D possibly being TRBD1 (5 bases). Germline CDR1 SGHTA, CDR2 FQGNSA. The CDR3 is 12 residues long. V was shortened by 5 bases and J by 10 bases, with 14 bases between the two germline ends. The CDR3 spells CASSRYDRGAFF. Written as DNA, the CDR3 is TGTGCCAGCAGCCGCTACGACAGAGGAGCTTTCTTT.

This clone was seen a single time. The chain combines TRBV18 with TRBJ2-7, with 7 nucleotides matching TRBD2. V was pared by 3 bases and J by 3 bases, with 2 bases of the junction left unmatched. Germline lookup yields CDR1 KGHSH and CDR2 LQKENI. The CDR3 loop spans 13 amino acids. In DNA, the CDR3 is TGTGCCAGCTCACCCGGGACTAACTACGAGCAGTACTTC. It encodes CASSPGTNYEQYF.

V gene TRBV2 combines with J gene TRBJ1-6; D is perhaps TRBD1 (6 bases). There are 17 residues in the CDR3. Trimming shortened V by 5 bases and J by 7 bases, and 21 bases separated the two germline ends. Germline assignment: CDR1 SNHLY and CDR2 FYNNEI. The CDR3 protein is CASSFGQSRYTNSPLHF. CDR3 bases: TGTGCCAGCAGTTTCGGACAGTCCAGATATACAAATTCACCCCTCCACTTT. Supplemented by reference TRBV2 and TRBJ1-6, the full variable domain reads EPEVTQTPSHQVTQMGQEVILRCVPISNHLYFYWYRQILGQKVEFLVSFYNNEISEKSEIFDDQFSVERPDGSNFTLKIRSTKLEDSAMYFCASSFGQSRYTNSPLHFGNGTRLTVT.

This rearrangement joins TRBV3-1 (or the pseudogene TRBV3-2) to TRBJ1-6, with D maybe TRBD1 (5 bases). The CDR3 length is 15 residues. Between the trimmed V and J ends, which lost 3 bases and 11 bases, there was a span of 17 bases. Germline V CDR1 and CDR2: LGHDT, YNNKEL (reference sequence). This CDR3 reads CASSHTSGREAPLHF. In DNA, the CDR3 is TGTGCCAGCAGCCACACCTCGGGCAGGGAAGCACCCCTCCACTTT.

The chain joins TRBV7-8 to TRBJ1-6; D gene unclear. Per the germline V gene, CDR1 is SGHVS and CDR2 is FQNEAQ. The V end lost 4 bases, the J end lost 0 bases, and 7 bases lay between the germline ends. The CDR3 has 15 amino acids. The DNA for the CDR3 is TGTGCCAGCAGCTCCGCGAGCTCCTATAATTCACCCCTCCACTTT. Its translation: CASSSASSYNSPLHF. The full variable domain, rest sourced from reference TRBV7-8 and TRBJ1-6, is GAGVSQSPRYKVAKRGQDVALRCDPISGHVSLFWYQQALGQGPEFLTYFQNEAQLDKSGLPSDRFFAERPEGSVSTLKIQRTQQEDSAVYLCASSSASSYNSPLHFGNGTRLTVT.

This clone was detected only once. The J gene is TRBJ1-1, the V gene TRBV19; tentative D call: TRBD1 (6 bases). Germline V gene lookup returns CDR1 LNHDA and CDR2 SQIVND (reference sequence). V was clipped by 7 bases and J by 7 bases, with 10 bases between them. This CDR3 contains 11 residues. For the CDR3, the DNA is TGTGCCAGTAAACGCAGGGGTGAAGCTTTCTTT. Its translation is CASKRRGEAFF.

The chain carries TRBV7-8 and TRBJ2-1, with TRBD1 matching over 11 bases. This CDR3 region has 17 residues. The germline CDR1 and CDR2 sequences are SGHVS and FQNEAQ. Trimming took 1 base from V and 3 from J; bases not matched to a gene: 5. The CDR3 nucleotides read TGTGCCAGCAGCTTAGGCTCCGGGACAGGGGGCTACAATGAGCAGTTCTTC. Its translation is CASSLGSGTGGYNEQFF.

The rearrangement links TRBV6-2 or TRBV6-3 to TRBJ1-5; possibly TRBD1 for D (5 bases). CDR3 length equals 13 residues. V was cut by 4 bases and J by 7 bases, with 11 bases left in between. CDR1 and CDR2 from the germline V gene are MNHEY and SVGEGT. CDR3 bases: TGTGCCAGCAGTTTCCGCAGGGTGCAGCCCCAGCATTTT. Residues: CASSFRRVQPQHF.

The chain has TRBV5-4 and TRBJ1-2, with D uncertain. This CDR3 has 16 amino acids. The germline V and J ends were trimmed by 0 bases and 0 bases, with 12 bases remaining between them. The germline gives CDR1 SGHNT, CDR2 YYREEE (reference sequence). This CDR3 reads CASSLGRPTANYGYTF. CDR3 coding DNA: TGTGCCAGCAGCTTGGGGCGGCCTACGGCTAACTATGGCTACACCTTC. Supplemented by reference TRBV5-4 and TRBJ1-2, the full variable domain reads ETGVTQSPTHLIKTRGQQVTLRCSSQSGHNTVSWYQQALGQGPQFIFQYYREEENGRGNFPPRFSGLQFPNYSSELNVNALELDDSALYLCASSLGRPTANYGYTFGSGTRLTVV.

The CDR3, as DNA: TGTGCCAGCAGAGCATCGGGACAGTTGAATTCACCCCTCCACTTT. Translated: CASRASGQLNSPLHF. V and J are TRBV2 and TRBJ1-6; 7 bases line up with TRBD1. Trimming cost V 6 bases and J 7 bases; bases outside gene matches: 9. The CDR3 extends over 15 amino acids. Germline V CDR1 and CDR2: SNHLY, FYNNEI.

A few counts support this clone. The gene calls are TRBV28 and TRBJ2-1; no firm D call. V lost 7 bases and J 7 bases, leaving 17 bases between the germline ends. The V gene's germline CDR1 is MDHEN and CDR2 SYDVKM. The CDR3 consists of 14 residues. CDR3 region: CASTAGGKKNEQFF. DNA of the CDR3: TGTGCCAGCACCGCAGGTGGAAAAAAAAATGAGCAGTTCTTC.

A remark on this clone: One end of the junction does not line up with germline, which may come from a read error. The J gene is TRBJ2-1, the V gene TRBV30; D is unresolved. The CDR3 totals 12 residues. Germline-derived CDR1 and CDR2 are GTSNPN and SVGIG (reference sequence). CDR3 nucleotide sequence: TGTGCCTGGAGTGCCCTCTACGATGAGCAGTTCTTC. Translation gives CAWSALYDEQFF.

This chain uses TRBV7-9 with TRBJ2-5, with D uncertain. V lost 3 bases, J lost 2 bases, and 16 bases lay in between. The CDR3 is 16 residues long. Germline V gene sequence: CDR1 SEHNR, CDR2 FQNEAQ (reference sequence). As DNA, the CDR3 is TGTGCCAGCAGCTTGAGATCCACTAACTCACAAGAGACCCAGTACTTC. Amino acids: CASSLRSTNSQETQYF.

This sequence joins TRBV7-8 and TRBJ1-5; no definite D call. Germline V gene sequence: CDR1 SGHVS, CDR2 FQNEAQ. Trimming took off 1 base at V and 3 bases at J, with 4 bases between the two ends. There are 13 residues in the CDR3. CDR3 in amino acids: CASSLEYNQPQHF. In DNA form, the CDR3 reads TGTGCCAGCAGCTTAGAATACAATCAGCCCCAGCATTTT. The variable domain in full, with the rest retrieved from reference TRBV7-8 and TRBJ1-5, is GAGVSQSPRYKVAKRGQDVALRCDPISGHVSLFWYQQALGQGPEFLTYFQNEAQLDKSGLPSDRFFAERPEGSVSTLKIQRTQQEDSAVYLCASSLEYNQPQHFGDGTRLSIL.

The J gene is TRBJ1-5, the V gene TRBV2, with D maybe TRBD1 (6 bases). CDR3 length equals 15 residues. V lost 4 bases, J lost 1 base, and 11 bases lay in between. Per germline, CDR1 SNHLY and CDR2 FYNNEI. In nucleotides, the CDR3 is TGTGCCAGCAGTGGACAGGAATCCAGCAATCAGCCCCAGCATTTT. It is translated as CASSGQESSNQPQHF. The entire variable domain, with the rest obtained from reference TRBV2 and TRBJ1-5, is as follows: EPEVTQTPSHQVTQMGQEVILRCVPISNHLYFYWYRQILGQKVEFLVSFYNNEISEKSEIFDDQFSVERPDGSNFTLKIRSTKLEDSAMYFCASSGQESSNQPQHFGDGTRLSIL.

This clone was recorded a few times. This chain joins TRBV5-6 and TRBJ2-2, with 7 bases identical to TRBD2. The junction had 12 bases not matched to a gene; V was cut back by 3 bases and J by 1 base. In germline, CDR1 is SGHDT, CDR2 YYEEEE. The CDR3 is 18 residues long. The CDR3 region has the DNA TGTGCCAGCAGCTCAGTATCCGGGACTACGATGAACACCGGGGAGCTGTTTTTT. The encoded protein is CASSSVSGTTMNTGELFF.

This clone appeared a few times. The J gene is TRBJ2-1, the V gene TRBV9, with 8 nucleotides matching TRBD2. Trimming removed 0 bases from V and 3 bases from J; junction bases left unmatched: 2. CDR1 SGDLS and CDR2 YYNGEE come from the germline V gene. The CDR3 spans 15 residues. As DNA, the CDR3 is TGTGCCAGCAGCGTAGATGGGACTAGCTACAATGAGCAGTTCTTC. Translating gives CASSVDGTSYNEQFF.